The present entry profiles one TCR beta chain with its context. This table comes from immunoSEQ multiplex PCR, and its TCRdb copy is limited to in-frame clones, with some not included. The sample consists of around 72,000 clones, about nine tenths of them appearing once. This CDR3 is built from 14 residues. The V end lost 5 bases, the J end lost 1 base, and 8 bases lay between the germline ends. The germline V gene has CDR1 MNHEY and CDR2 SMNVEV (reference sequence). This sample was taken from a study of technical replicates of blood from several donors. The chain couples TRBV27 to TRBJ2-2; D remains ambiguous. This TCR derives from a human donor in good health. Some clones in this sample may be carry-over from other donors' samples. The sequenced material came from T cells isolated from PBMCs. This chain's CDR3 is CASSHSWNTGELFF. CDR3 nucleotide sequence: TGTGCCAGCAGTCACAGTTGGAACACCGGGGAGCTGTTTTTT.